A single sample gave rise to the 10 T cell receptor beta chains below, sequenced in a study of T cell responses to AZD1222 COVID-19 vaccine. Produced via immunoSEQ multiplex PCR; TCRdb's table is partial and in-frame only. The table has 60,000 to 75,000 clones, around 82% seen once. The input for sequencing was peripheral blood, taken 28 days after the second AZD1222 dose. The receptors derive from an adult who received the AZD1222 COVID-19 vaccine.

The chain links TRBV30 to TRBJ1-6; no clear D gene. The CDR3 is made up of 12 amino acids. V lost 7 bases and J 5 bases, leaving 9 bases between the germline ends. The germline gives CDR1 GTSNPN, CDR2 SVGIG (reference sequence). The CDR3 bases are TGTGCCTCCCGGCGCAATAATTCACCCCTCCACTTT. This encodes CASRRNNSPLHF.

This rearrangement joins TRBV5-6 to TRBJ2-7; no definite D call. V dropped 4 bases and J dropped 2 bases, with 7 bases sitting between them. This CDR3 spans 12 amino acids. From germline, CDR1 is SGHDT and CDR2 YYEEEE. The CDR3 reads CASSTFTYEQYF. CDR3 DNA sequence: TGTGCCAGCAGCACCTTTACCTACGAGCAGTACTTC.

CDR3 residues: CASSAQGQGAYEQYF. For the CDR3, the DNA is TGTGCCAGCAGCGCCCAGGGACAGGGAGCCTACGAGCAGTACTTC. This chain links TRBV13 with TRBJ2-7, with 9 bases aligning to TRBD1. Germline-derived CDR1 and CDR2 are PRHDT and FYEKMQ (reference sequence). Losses at the gene ends were 5 bases for V and 2 bases for J; bases not matched to a gene: 7. The CDR3 is made up of 15 amino acids.

This chain joins TRBV2 and TRBJ1-4; D is uncertain. Between the trimmed V and J ends, which lost 5 bases and 0 bases, there was a span of 13 bases. Germline CDR1 reads SNHLY; CDR2 reads FYNNEI. The CDR3 covers 16 residues. CDR3 nucleotide sequence: TGTGCCAGCAGTTACCTTGGGGTTGCAACTAATGAAAAACTGTTTTTT. Amino acids: CASSYLGVATNEKLFF. The complete variable domain, with remaining parts taken from reference TRBV2 and TRBJ1-4, reads EPEVTQTPSHQVTQMGQEVILRCVPISNHLYFYWYRQILGQKVEFLVSFYNNEISEKSEIFDDQFSVERPDGSNFTLKIRSTKLEDSAMYFCASSYLGVATNEKLFFGSGTQLSVL.

This clone was detected a few times. This chain links TRBV4-2 with TRBJ2-3; 9 nucleotides match TRBD2. The V and J ends lost 5 bases and 3 bases, in that order; junction bases with no gene match: 3. Germline V gene lookup returns CDR1 LGHNA and CDR2 YNFKEQ. There are 14 residues in the CDR3. The CDR3 region has the DNA TGTGCCAGCAGCGGCGGGGGGGCAACAGATACGCAGTATTTT. Translating it yields CASSGGGATDTQYF.

V is TRBV5-6 and J is TRBJ2-1; possible D gene TRBD2, 5 bases. The CDR3 is 13 residues long. V lost 4 bases and J 5 bases, leaving 10 bases between the germline ends. Per germline, CDR1 SGHDT and CDR2 YYEEEE. CDR3 sequence: CASSPGWHNEQFF. For the CDR3, the DNA is TGTGCCAGCAGCCCGGGGTGGCACAATGAGCAGTTCTTC.

The chain recombines TRBV6-6 with TRBJ1-2, with D uncertain. The V end lost 6 bases, the J end lost 4 bases, and 15 bases lay between the germline ends. CDR3 size: 14 residues. Per germline, CDR1 MNHNY and CDR2 SVGAGI (reference sequence). The CDR3 nucleotides are TGTGCCAGCAGCTCCGGGCCGAATGGCTATGGCTACACCTTC. As protein: CASSSGPNGYGYTF.

The J gene is TRBJ1-5, the V gene TRBV15, with D unresolved. Germline V lookup: CDR1 LNHNV, CDR2 YYDKDF (reference sequence). This CDR3 spans 14 amino acids. The ends were cut back, 1 base at V and 3 bases at J, with 7 bases in the middle. The CDR3 sequence is CATSRGEINQPQHF. The DNA for the CDR3 is TGTGCCACCAGCAGAGGAGAAATCAATCAGCCCCAGCATTTT.

This chain joins TRBV5-6 and TRBJ2-7; 10 bases align to TRBD1. V lost 4 bases to trimming and J lost 2 bases; unmatched junction nucleotides: 3. The CDR3 loop spans 14 amino acids. From germline, CDR1 is SGHDT and CDR2 YYEEEE. The CDR3 sequence is CASSPGQGAYEQYF. CDR3 DNA: TGTGCCAGCAGCCCCGGACAGGGGGCCTACGAGCAGTACTTC.

CDR3 residues: CASSPSSGGDSYNEQFF. DNA for the CDR3: TGTGCCAGCAGTCCGTCTAGCGGGGGTGACTCCTACAATGAGCAGTTCTTC. The rearrangement joins TRBV28 to TRBJ2-1; 10 positions match TRBD2. Per the germline V gene, CDR1 is MDHEN and CDR2 is SYDVKM. The CDR3 spans 17 residues. V was clipped by 5 bases and J by 0 bases; unmatched bases: 7.